One sample yielded the 14 T cell receptor beta chains listed below, sequenced in a study of cytomegalovirus exposure and HLA in healthy donors. The PCR used 60 Vbeta and 13 Jbeta primers. The table came from immunoSEQ multiplex PCR; TCRdb's copy has only in-frame clones and leaves some out. This table holds about 180,000 clones, around 74% found once. Sequenced sample: PBMCs. The receptors derive from a male donor in good health and CMV-seronegative.

The V gene is TRBV15, the J gene TRBJ2-7; 7 nucleotides align to TRBD2. Germline assignment: CDR1 LNHNV and CDR2 YYDKDF (reference sequence). This CDR3 is built from 15 residues. The trim removed 1 base at V and 4 bases at J, leaving 7 bases unmatched. The CDR3 nucleotides read TGTGCCACCAGCAGAGGGGGCGGGAGAAATTACGAGCAGTACTTC. This sequence encodes CATSRGGGRNYEQYF.

CDR3 in amino acids: CASSLGGTANTGELFF. The CDR3 DNA follows: TGTGCCAGCAGCTTGGGTGGGACAGCGAACACCGGGGAGCTGTTTTTT. The chain couples TRBV5-4 to TRBJ2-2, with TRBD1 matching 7 bases. This CDR3 comprises 16 residues. Looked up from germline, CDR1 is SGHNT and CDR2 is YYREEE (reference sequence). The junction had 2 bases not matched to a gene; V was cut back by 0 bases and J by 0 bases.

This sequence joins TRBV5-1 and TRBJ2-7; D call uncertain. The CDR3 length is 12 residues. Trimming shortened V by 4 bases and J by 2 bases, and 7 bases separated the two germline ends. The V gene's germline CDR1 is SGHRS and CDR2 YFSETQ. As DNA, the CDR3 is TGCGCCAGCAGCCTTTCCGCCTACGAGCAGTACTTC. Translation: CASSLSAYEQYF.

The rearrangement links TRBV25-1 to TRBJ1-5; TRBD1 matches 8 bases. V dropped 4 bases and J dropped 2; count of bases not matched to a gene: 10. The CDR3 spans 17 residues. CDR1 MGHDK and CDR2 SYGVNS come from the germline V gene. CDR3: CASSGTPTGVCNQPQHF. As DNA, the CDR3 is TGTGCCAGCAGTGGAACCCCGACAGGGGTTTGCAATCAGCCCCAGCATTTT.

This clone is a singleton in its sample. The chain links TRBV2 to TRBJ1-3; 7 bases line up with TRBD1. There are 16 residues in the CDR3. J gave up 1 base and V 4 bases, and 7 bases lay outside the gene matches. The V gene's germline CDR1 is SNHLY and CDR2 FYNNEI. The CDR3 coding sequence is TGTGCCAGCAGTGTATCCGGGACAGCATCTGGAAACACCATATATTTT. Translated, it gives CASSVSGTASGNTIYF.

This chain uses TRBV30 with TRBJ1-5; D remains ambiguous. This CDR3 contains 16 residues. CDR1 is GTSNPN, CDR2 SVGIG, per germline (reference sequence). V was trimmed by 0 bases and J by 3 bases, leaving 15 bases between them. As DNA, the CDR3 is TGTGCCTGGAGTGTACTTTTGTCGGGGAACAATCAGCCCCAGCATTTT. This sequence encodes CAWSVLLSGNNQPQHF.

The rearrangement joins TRBV7-2 to TRBJ1-6, with D perhaps TRBD1 (6 bases). This CDR3 region has 15 residues. Trimming cost V 4 bases and J 10 bases, with 17 bases left between them. The germline V gene encodes CDR1 SGHTA and CDR2 FQGNSA. In nucleotides, the CDR3 is TGTGCCAGCAGCTCACAGGGTATATCCCTCTCACCCCTCCACTTT. Translated, it gives CASSSQGISLSPLHF.

This chain uses TRBV27 with TRBJ2-7; 9 bases match TRBD2. Trimming took 2 bases from V and 9 from J; bases not matched to a gene: 5. Germline CDR1 and CDR2: MNHEY and SMNVEV (reference sequence). This CDR3 contains 13 residues. CDR3 coding DNA: TGTGCCAGCAGTTTAAGTAGCGGGAGTGTGCAGTACTTC. It yields the protein CASSLSSGSVQYF.

The chain is built from TRBV7-6 and TRBJ2-1; the D gene is possibly TRBD2 (7 bases). Germline V gene sequence: CDR1 SGHVS, CDR2 FNYEAQ. The V end was cut by 2 bases, the J end by 9 bases, with 17 bases between. CDR3 length: 15 amino acids. The CDR3 coding sequence is TGTGCCAGCAGCTTAAAGCCGGGGGGCCTTGGTGAGCAGTTCTTC. Translated, it gives CASSLKPGGLGEQFF.

This clone came up once. The chain joins TRBV7-8 to TRBJ2-2, with D possibly TRBD1 on 6 matching bases. The length of the CDR3 is 13 residues. The V gene lost 6 bases and the J gene lost 6 bases, with 11 bases spanning the gap. Germline CDR1 and CDR2: SGHVS and FQNEAQ. The CDR3 reads CASSSTGPGELFF. DNA of the CDR3: TGTGCCAGCAGTTCAACAGGGCCCGGGGAGCTGTTTTTT.

This rearrangement joins TRBV13 to TRBJ1-5; the D is unclear. This CDR3 is 12 amino acids long. Trimming removed 2 bases at V and 6 bases at J, with 5 bases between. CDR1 is PRHDT and CDR2 is FYEKMQ in the germline V gene (reference sequence). CDR3 DNA sequence: TGTGCCAGCAGCTTACCAGGTCAGCCCCAGCATTTT. Residues: CASSLPGQPQHF.

The chain combines TRBV28 with TRBJ2-3, with 8 bases fitting TRBD2. Germline CDR1 MDHEN, CDR2 SYDVKM. The CDR3 loop spans 18 amino acids. V was clipped by 7 bases and J by 3 bases; unmatched bases: 18. The DNA for the CDR3 is TGTGCCAGCACCCCTTCCGGGACTAGTTCCTTTGCGACAGATACGCAGTATTTT. It translates to CASTPSGTSSFATDTQYF.

V and J are TRBV7-9 and TRBJ2-1; 9 nucleotides match TRBD1. The CDR3 loop spans 15 amino acids. The germline V gene encodes CDR1 SEHNR and CDR2 FQNEAQ (reference sequence). V trimming: 5 bases; J trimming: 6 bases; junction bases outside the gene matches: 8. CDR3 bases: TGTGCCAGCAGCCCGGGACAGGGTTATGGCAATGAGCAGTTCTTC. It yields the protein CASSPGQGYGNEQFF.

Only a few counts were recorded for this clone. The CDR3 DNA is TGTGCCAGCAGGGAGTCGGGAGAAGGACAGCCCCAGCATTTT. It translates to CASRESGEGQPQHF. The V gene is TRBV27, the J gene TRBJ1-5; D is unclear. Trimming removed 6 bases at V and 7 bases at J, with 16 bases between. The CDR3 runs to 14 residues. Germline values: CDR1 MNHEY, CDR2 SMNVEV (reference sequence).